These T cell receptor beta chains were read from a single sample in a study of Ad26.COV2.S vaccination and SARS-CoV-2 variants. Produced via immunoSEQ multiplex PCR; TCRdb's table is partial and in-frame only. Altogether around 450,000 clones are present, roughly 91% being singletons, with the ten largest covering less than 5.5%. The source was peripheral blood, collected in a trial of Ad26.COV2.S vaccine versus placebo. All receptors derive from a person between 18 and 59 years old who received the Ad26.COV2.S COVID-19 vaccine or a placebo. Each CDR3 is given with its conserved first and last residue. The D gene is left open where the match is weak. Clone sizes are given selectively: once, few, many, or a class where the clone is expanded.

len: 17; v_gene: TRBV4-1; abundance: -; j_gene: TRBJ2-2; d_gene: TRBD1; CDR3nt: TGCGCCAGCAGCCAAGAAAGGACAGGGTTTGCCACCGGGGAGCTGTTTTTT; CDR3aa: CASSQERTGFATGELFF
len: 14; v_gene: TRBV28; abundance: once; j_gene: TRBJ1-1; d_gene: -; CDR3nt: TGTGCCAGCAGTCCCCCGGGAGGGCCCACTGAAGCTTTCTTT; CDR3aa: CASSPPGGPTEAFF
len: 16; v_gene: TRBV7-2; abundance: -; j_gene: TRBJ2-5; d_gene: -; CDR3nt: TGTGCCAGCAGCTTAGAATATCGGGCGGGACAAGAGACCCAGTACTTC; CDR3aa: CASSLEYRAGQETQYF
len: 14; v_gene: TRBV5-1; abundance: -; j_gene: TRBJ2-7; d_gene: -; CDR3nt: TGCGCCAGCAGCTTGGCCACTTGGTCCTACGAGCAGTACTTC; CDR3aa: CASSLATWSYEQYF
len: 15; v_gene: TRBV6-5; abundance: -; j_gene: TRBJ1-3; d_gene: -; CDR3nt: TGTGCCAGCAGCAGCGTAGGTACATCGGGAAACACCATATATTTT; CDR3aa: CASSSVGTSGNTIYF
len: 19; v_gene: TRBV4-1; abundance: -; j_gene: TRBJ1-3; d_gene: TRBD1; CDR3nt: TGCGCCAGCAGCCAAACCCCCCGGACAGGGCGAATCTCTGGAAACACCATATATTTT; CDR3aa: CASSQTPRTGRISGNTIYF
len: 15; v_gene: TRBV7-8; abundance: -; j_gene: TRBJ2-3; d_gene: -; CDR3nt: TGTGCCAGCAGCTTAACAGCCCCCCTCCGGGATACGCAGTATTTT; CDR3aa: CASSLTAPLRDTQYF
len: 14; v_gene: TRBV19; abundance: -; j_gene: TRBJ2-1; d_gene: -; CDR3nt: TGTGCCAGCAGCGACGCGCTACGAGTCTATGAGCAGTTCTTC; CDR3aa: CASSDALRVYEQFF
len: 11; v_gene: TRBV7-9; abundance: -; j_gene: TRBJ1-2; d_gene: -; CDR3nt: TGTGCCAGCAGCTTACACTATGGCTACACCTTC; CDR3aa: CASSLHYGYTF
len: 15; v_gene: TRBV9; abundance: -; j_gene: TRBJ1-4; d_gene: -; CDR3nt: TGTGCCAGCAGCGTGTCAGGGAGAACTAATGAAAAACTGTTTTTT; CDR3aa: CASSVSGRTNEKLFF
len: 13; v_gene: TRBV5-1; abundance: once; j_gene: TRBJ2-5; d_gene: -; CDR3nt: TGCGCCAGCAGCTTGGATCCCGAAGAGACCCAGTACTTC; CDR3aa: CASSLDPEETQYF
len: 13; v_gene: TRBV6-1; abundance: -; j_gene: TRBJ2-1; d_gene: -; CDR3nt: TGTGCCAGCAGTGAAACGGGATACAATGAGCAGTTCTTC; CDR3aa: CASSETGYNEQFF
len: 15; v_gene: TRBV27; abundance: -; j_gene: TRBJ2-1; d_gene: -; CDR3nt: TGTGCCAGCAGTTTAGCGGAGGGGGCCCACAATGAGCAGTTCTTC; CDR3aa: CASSLAEGAHNEQFF
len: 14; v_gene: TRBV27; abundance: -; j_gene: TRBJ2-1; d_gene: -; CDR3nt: TGTGCCAGCTCATTGGCGCCTTTCACGAATGAGCAGTTCTTC; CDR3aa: CASSLAPFTNEQFF
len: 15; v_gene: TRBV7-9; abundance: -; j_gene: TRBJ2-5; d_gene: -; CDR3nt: TGTGCCAGCACCCTACGTGAGGGTAGACAAGAGACCCAGTACTTC; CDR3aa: CASTLREGRQETQYF
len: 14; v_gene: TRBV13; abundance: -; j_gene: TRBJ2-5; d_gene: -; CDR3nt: TGTGCCAGCAGGCGAGGGGGCGGGGGAGAGACCCAGTACTTC; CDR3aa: CASRRGGGGETQYF
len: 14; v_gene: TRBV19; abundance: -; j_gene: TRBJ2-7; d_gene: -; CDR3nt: TGTGCCAGTAGTATAGAGGGCCCTACCTACGAGCAGTACTTC; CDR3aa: CASSIEGPTYEQYF
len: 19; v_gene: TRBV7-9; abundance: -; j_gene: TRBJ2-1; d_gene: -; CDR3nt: TGTGCCAGCAGCCACCGCAACGGCACTAGCATCTGGAGGCACAATGAGCAGTTCTTC; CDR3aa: CASSHRNGTSIWRHNEQFF
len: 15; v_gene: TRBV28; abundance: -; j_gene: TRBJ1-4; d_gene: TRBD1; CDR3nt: TGTGCCAGCAGTTATATACAGGGGTGGCATGAAAAACTGTTTTTT; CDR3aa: CASSYIQGWHEKLFF
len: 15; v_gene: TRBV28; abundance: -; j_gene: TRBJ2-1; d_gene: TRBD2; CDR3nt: TGTGCCAGCAGCCGTCTCCGGGAGGGCCTCAATGAGCAGTTCTTC; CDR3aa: CASSRLREGLNEQFF
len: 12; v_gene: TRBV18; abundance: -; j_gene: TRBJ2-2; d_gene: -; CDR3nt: TGTGCCAGCTCAACGGCTACCGGGGAGCTGTTTTTT; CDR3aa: CASSTATGELFF
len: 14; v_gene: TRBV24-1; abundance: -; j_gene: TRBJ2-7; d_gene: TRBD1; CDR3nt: TGTGCCACCAGTGAGTCAGGGACAGACTACGAGCAGTACTTC; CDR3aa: CATSESGTDYEQYF
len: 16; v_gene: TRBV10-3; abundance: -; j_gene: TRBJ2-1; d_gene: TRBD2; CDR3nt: TGTGCCATCGAAGATAGAGGCGGGAGAGAGTACAATGAGCAGTTCTTC; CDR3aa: CAIEDRGGREYNEQFF
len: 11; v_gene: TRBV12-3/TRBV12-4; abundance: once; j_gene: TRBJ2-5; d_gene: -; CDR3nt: TGTGCCAGCAGTCCCTCGGAGACCCAGTACTTC; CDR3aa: CASSPSETQYF
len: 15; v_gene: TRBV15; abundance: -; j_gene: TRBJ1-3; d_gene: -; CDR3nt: TGTGCCACCAGCAGAGACGGACAATCGGGAAACACCATATATTTT; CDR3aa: CATSRDGQSGNTIYF
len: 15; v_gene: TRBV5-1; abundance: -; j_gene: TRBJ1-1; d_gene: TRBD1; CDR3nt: TGCGCCAGCAGCTCCTGGGGACAGGGCGGCACTGAAGCTTTCTTT; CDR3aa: CASSSWGQGGTEAFF
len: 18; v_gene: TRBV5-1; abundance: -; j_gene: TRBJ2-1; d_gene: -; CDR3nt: TGCGCCAGCAGCTTGGCCAAGTCGGTGGGGAGCTCCTACAATGAGCAGTTCTTC; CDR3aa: CASSLAKSVGSSYNEQFF
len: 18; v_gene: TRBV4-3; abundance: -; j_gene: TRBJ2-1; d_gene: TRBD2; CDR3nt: TGCGCCAGCAGCCAAGATCTCCCTACTAGCGGGTCTTACAATGAGCAGTTCTTC; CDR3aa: CASSQDLPTSGSYNEQFF
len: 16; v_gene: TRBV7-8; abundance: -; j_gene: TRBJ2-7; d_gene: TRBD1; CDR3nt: TGTGCCAGCAGCCGAACAGGACAGGCCAATTCCTACGAGCAGTACTTC; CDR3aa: CASSRTGQANSYEQYF
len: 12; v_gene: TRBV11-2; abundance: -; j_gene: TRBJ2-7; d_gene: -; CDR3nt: TGTGCCAGCAGCTTAGATCTCAACGAGCAGTACTTC; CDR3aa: CASSLDLNEQYF
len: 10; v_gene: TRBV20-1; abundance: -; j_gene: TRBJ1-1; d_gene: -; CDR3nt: TGCAGTGCGACATCACACCGAGCTTTCTTT; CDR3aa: CSATSHRAFF
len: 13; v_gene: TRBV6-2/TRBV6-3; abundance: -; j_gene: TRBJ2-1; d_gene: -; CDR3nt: TGTGCCAGCACCCCGTTAGGGCACAATGAGCAGTTCTTC; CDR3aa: CASTPLGHNEQFF
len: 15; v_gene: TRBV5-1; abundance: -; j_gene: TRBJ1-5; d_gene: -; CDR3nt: TGCGCCAGCAGCTTGGCCGGGGCAGGGAATCAGCCCCAGCATTTT; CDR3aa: CASSLAGAGNQPQHF
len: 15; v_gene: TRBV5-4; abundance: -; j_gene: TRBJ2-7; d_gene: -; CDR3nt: TGTGCCAGCAGCTTGGGAGCATCGAAGAACTACGAGCAGTACTTC; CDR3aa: CASSLGASKNYEQYF
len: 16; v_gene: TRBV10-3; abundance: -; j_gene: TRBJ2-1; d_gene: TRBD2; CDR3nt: TGTGCCATCAAAGTGGGACTAGCGGGAGGGGACAATGAGCAGTTCTTC; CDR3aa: CAIKVGLAGGDNEQFF
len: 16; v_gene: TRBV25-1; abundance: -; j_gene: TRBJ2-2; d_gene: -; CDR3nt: TGTGCCAGCAGTCTGGCGAGGGGAAGATTCACCGGGGAGCTGTTTTTT; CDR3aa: CASSLARGRFTGELFF
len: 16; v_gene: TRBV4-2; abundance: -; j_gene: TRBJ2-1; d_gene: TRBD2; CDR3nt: TGTGCCAGCAGCCAAGTTAGCGGGACCAGCTACAATGAGCAGTTCTTC; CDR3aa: CASSQVSGTSYNEQFF
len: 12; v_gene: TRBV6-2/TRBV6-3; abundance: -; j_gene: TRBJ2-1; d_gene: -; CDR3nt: TGTGCCAGCAGTTACTTGGGGAATGAGCAGTTCTTC; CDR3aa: CASSYLGNEQFF
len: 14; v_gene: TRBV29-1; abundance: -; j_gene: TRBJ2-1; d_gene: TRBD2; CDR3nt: TGCAGCGTTGAGGTTTCCGACGGGGGGGATGAGCAGTTCTTC; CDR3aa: CSVEVSDGGDEQFF
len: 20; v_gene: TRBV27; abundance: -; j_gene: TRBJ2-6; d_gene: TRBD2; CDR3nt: TGTGCCAGCAGTTTACGACGGGTAGCGGGAGGCCAGGGTGGGGCCAACGTCCTGACTTTC; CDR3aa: CASSLRRVAGGQGGANVLTF
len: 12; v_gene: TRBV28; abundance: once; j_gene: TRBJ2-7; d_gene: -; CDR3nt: TGTGCCAGCAGTTCGGACCCCCACGAGCAGTACTTC; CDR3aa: CASSSDPHEQYF
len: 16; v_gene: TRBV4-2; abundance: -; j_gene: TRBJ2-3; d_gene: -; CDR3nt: TGTGCCAGCAGCCAAGAGTGGCGGCTAAGCACAGATACGCAGTATTTT; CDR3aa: CASSQEWRLSTDTQYF
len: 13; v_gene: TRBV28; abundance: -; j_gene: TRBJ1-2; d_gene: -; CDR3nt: TGTGCCAGCAGTTTCCCAGGGTTCCGAGGCTACACCTTC; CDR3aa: CASSFPGFRGYTF
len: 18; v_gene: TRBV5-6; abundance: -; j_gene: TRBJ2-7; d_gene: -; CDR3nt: TGTGCCAGCAGCTTGGGAGTATTATCGGGGGCATTCCTCCACGAGCAGTACTTC; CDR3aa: CASSLGVLSGAFLHEQYF
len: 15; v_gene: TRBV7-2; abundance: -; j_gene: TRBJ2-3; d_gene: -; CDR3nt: TGTGCCAGCAGCCCAACAGGGATTATAACAGATACGCAGTATTTT; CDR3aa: CASSPTGIITDTQYF
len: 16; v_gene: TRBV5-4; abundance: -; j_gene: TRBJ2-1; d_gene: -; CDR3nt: TGTGCCAGCAGCCCGGGTCCGGGCAGCTCCTACAATGAGCAGTTCTTC; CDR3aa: CASSPGPGSSYNEQFF
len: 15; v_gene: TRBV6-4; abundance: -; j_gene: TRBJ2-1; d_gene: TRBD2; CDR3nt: TGTGCCAGCAGTGCCCTCGGGACTAGTGACAATGAGCAGTTCTTC; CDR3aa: CASSALGTSDNEQFF
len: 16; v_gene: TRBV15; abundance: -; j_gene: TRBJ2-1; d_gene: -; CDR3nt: TGTGCCACCAGCAGAGATACGCTGGGCTCCTACAATGAGCAGTTCTTC; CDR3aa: CATSRDTLGSYNEQFF
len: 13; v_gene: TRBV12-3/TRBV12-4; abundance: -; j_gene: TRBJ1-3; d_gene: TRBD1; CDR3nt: TGTGCCAGCAGTTACAGGGGTGGAAACACCATATATTTT; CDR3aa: CASSYRGGNTIYF
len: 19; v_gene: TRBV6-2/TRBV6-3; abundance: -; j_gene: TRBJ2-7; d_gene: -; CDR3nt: TGTGCCAGCAGTTACCCAGGGCCCCGGAAGACCCGCGGGGCCTACGAGCAGTACTTC; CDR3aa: CASSYPGPRKTRGAYEQYF
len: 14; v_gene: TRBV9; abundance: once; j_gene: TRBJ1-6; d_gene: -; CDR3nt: TGTGCCAGCAGCGTAGGCAGTTGGGGTTCACCCCTCCACTTT; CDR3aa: CASSVGSWGSPLHF
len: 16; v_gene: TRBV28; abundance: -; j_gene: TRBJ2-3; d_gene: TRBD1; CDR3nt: TGTGCCAGCAGTTCTTGGACCACAGGGGGCGCAGATACGCAGTATTTT; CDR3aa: CASSSWTTGGADTQYF
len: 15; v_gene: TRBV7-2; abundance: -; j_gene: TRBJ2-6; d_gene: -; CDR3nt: TGTGCCAGCAGCTTAGCAGGGGCCGGGGCCAACGTCCTGACTTTC; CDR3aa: CASSLAGAGANVLTF
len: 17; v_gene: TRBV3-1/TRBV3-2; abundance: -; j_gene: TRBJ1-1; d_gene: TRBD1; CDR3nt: TGTGCCAGCAGCCCAACGGGCGGGGTACAGGGGCGGACTGAAGCTTTCTTT; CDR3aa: CASSPTGGVQGRTEAFF